This note documents a single T cell receptor (beta chain) sequence. The protocol was immunoSEQ multiplex PCR, while the TCRdb copy is restricted to in-frame clones and leaves out a portion. Of 70,000 to 85,000 clones in the sample, more than 90% were seen once. These data belong to a study of technical replicates of blood from a few donors. This CDR3 is built from 12 residues. V lost 6 bases, J lost 4 bases, and 10 bases lay in between. The germline V gene encodes CDR1 SGHTA and CDR2 FQGTGA. The chain combines TRBV7-3 with TRBJ2-7, with D tentatively TRBD1 (5 bases). The material sequenced was T cells isolated from PBMCs. This sequence was found in a human donor in good health. The CDR3 region is CASREGAYEQYF. CDR3 sequence (DNA): TGTGCCAGCAGGGAAGGGGCGTACGAGCAGTACTTC.